A single T cell receptor beta chain is shown here with its context. The germline V and J ends were trimmed by 0 bases and 0 bases, with 12 bases remaining between them. The germline gives CDR1 MGHRA, CDR2 YSYEKL. The CDR3 extends over 17 amino acids. The sample belongs to a study of blood T cells in healthy people across ages. Combining a sample-barcoded 5' primer with a J-beta primer mix, a second PCR ran for about 7 to 11 cycles. TCRdb used MiXCR to reprocess the 5' RACE reads, holding one entry per CDR3 protein. The sample yields fewer than 950,000 distinct CDR3 sequences, approximately 35% seen once.

The chain combines TRBV4-1 with TRBJ1-3; no definite D call. The specimen was blood. The TCR sequence derives from a man aged 18-30 years in good health. The DNA of the CDR3 is TGCGCCAGCAGCCAAGAAGGTCGACTGCGCTCTGGAAACACCATATATTTT. Protein: CASSQEGRLRSGNTIYF.